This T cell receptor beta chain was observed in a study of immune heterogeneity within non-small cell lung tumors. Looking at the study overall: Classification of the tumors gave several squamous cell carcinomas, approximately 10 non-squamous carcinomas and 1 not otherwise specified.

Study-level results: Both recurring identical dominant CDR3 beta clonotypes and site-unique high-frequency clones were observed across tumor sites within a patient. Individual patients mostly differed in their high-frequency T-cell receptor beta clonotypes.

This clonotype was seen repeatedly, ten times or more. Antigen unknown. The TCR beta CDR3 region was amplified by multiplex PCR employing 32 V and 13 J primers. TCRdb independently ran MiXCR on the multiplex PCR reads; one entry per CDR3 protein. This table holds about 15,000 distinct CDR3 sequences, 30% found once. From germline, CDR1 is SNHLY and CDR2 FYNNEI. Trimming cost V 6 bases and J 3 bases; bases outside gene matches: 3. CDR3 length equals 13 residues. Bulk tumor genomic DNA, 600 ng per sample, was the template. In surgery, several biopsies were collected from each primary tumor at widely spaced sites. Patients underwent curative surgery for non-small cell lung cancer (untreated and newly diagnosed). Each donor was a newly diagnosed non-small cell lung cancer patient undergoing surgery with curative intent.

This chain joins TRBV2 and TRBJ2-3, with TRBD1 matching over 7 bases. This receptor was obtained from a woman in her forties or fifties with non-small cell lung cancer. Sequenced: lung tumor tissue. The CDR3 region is CASRRDSTDTQYF. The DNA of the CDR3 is TGTGCCAGCAGGAGGGACAGTACAGATACGCAGTATTTT.